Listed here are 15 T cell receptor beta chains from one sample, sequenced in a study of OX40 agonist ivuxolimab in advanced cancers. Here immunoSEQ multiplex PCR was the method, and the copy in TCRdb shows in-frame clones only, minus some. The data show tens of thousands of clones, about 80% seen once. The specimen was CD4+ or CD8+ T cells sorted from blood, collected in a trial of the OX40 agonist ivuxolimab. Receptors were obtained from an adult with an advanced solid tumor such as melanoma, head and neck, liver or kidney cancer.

CDR3 coding DNA: TGTGCCAGCAGCCGTCGGGGGGGCACCTACGAGCAGTACTTC. Protein: CASSRRGGTYEQYF. The chain uses TRBV7-2 and TRBJ2-7, with 8 bases identical to TRBD2. The CDR3 totals 14 residues. With V trimmed by 5 bases and J by 2 bases, 5 bases remained unmatched. The V gene's germline CDR1 is SGHTA and CDR2 FQGNSA.

As DNA, the CDR3 is TGTGCCAGCAGCCCCGGACGTCCGGGGGCCCAGTACTTC. Translation gives CASSPGRPGAQYF. The chain carries TRBV7-8 and TRBJ2-5, with a possible D match to TRBD2 (6 bases). The CDR3 consists of 13 residues. V was clipped by 5 bases and J by 9 bases, with 16 bases between them. The germline gives CDR1 SGHVS, CDR2 FQNEAQ. Full variable domain (missing parts from reference TRBV7-8 and TRBJ2-5): GAGVSQSPRYKVAKRGQDVALRCDPISGHVSLFWYQQALGQGPEFLTYFQNEAQLDKSGLPSDRFFAERPEGSVSTLKIQRTQQEDSAVYLCASSPGRPGAQYFGPGTRLLVL.

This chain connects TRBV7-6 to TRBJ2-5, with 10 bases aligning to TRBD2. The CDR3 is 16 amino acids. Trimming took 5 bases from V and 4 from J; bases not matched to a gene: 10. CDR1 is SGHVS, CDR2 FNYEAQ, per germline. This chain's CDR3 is CASSKSGASGGETQYF. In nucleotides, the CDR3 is TGTGCCAGCAGCAAGTCTGGGGCTAGCGGGGGAGAGACCCAGTACTTC.

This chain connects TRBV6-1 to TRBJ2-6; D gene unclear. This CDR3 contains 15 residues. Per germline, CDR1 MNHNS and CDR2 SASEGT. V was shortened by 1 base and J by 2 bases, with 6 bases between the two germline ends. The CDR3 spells CASSEGQAGANVLTF. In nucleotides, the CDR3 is TGTGCCAGCAGTGAAGGACAAGCTGGGGCCAACGTCCTGACTTTC.

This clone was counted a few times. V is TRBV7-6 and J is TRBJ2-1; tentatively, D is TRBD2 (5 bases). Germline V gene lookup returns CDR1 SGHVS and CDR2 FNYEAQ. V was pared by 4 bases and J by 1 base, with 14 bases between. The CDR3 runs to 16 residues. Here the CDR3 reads CASSWRALGSYNEQFF. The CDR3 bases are TGTGCCAGCAGCTGGCGGGCGTTGGGTTCCTACAATGAGCAGTTCTTC.

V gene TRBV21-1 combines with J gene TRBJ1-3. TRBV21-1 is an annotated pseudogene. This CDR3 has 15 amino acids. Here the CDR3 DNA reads TGTGCCAGCAGCAAAGGTCGGCGTGTGGGAAACACCATATATTTT. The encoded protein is CASSKGRRVGNTIYF.

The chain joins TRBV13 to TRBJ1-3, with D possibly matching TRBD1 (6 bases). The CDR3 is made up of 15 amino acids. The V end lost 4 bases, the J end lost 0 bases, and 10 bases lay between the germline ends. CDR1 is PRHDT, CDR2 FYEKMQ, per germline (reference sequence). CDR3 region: CASSYNRDSGNTIYF. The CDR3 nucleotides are TGTGCCAGCAGCTACAACAGGGACTCTGGAAACACCATATATTTT.

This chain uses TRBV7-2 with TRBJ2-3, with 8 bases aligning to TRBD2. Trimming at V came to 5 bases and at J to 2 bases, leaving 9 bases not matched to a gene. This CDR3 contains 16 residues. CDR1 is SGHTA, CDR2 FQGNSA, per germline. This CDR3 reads CASSLSSGGFTDTQYF. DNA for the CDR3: TGTGCCAGCAGCCTGTCGAGCGGGGGCTTCACAGATACGCAGTATTTT.

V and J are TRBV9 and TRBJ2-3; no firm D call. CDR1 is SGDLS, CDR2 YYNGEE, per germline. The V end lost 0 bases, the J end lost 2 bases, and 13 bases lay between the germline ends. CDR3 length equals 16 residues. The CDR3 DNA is TGTGCCAGCAGCGTAGCTTCTTCGCCTCTCACAGATACGCAGTATTTT. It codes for CASSVASSPLTDTQYF.

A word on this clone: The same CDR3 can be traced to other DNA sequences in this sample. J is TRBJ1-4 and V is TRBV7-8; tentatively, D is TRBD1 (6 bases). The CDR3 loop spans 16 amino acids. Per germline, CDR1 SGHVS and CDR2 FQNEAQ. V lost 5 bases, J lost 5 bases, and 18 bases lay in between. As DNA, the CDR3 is TGTGCCAGCAGCCTACATGGGGCCAGGGGCAATGAAAAACTGTTTTTT. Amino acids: CASSLHGARGNEKLFF.

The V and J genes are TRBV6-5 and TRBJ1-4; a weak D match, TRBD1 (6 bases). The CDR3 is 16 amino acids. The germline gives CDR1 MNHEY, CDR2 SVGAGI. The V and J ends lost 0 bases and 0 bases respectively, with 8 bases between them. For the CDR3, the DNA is TGTGCCAGCAGTTACTCAGGGACAACAACTAATGAAAAACTGTTTTTT. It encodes CASSYSGTTTNEKLFF.

The DNA of the CDR3 is TGTGCCAGCACCATTCTAGGGAGAGCTGAGCAGTATTTT. Residues: CASTILGRAEQYF. The chain is built from TRBV7-9 and TRBJ2-3; D may be TRBD2 (5 bases). The CDR3 extends over 13 amino acids. In germline, CDR1 is SEHNR, CDR2 FQNEAQ (reference sequence). V was trimmed by 7 bases and J by 11 bases, leaving 19 bases between them.

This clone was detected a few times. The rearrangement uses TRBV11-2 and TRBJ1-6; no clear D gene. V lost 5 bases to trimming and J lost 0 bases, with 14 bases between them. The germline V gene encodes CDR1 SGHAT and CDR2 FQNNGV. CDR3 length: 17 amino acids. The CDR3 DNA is TGTGCCAGCAGCCGACACGGGGAGAGCTCCTATAATTCACCCCTCCACTTT. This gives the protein CASSRHGESSYNSPLHF.

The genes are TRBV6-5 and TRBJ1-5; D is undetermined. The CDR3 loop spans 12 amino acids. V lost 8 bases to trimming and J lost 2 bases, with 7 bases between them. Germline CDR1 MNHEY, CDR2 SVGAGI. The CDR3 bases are TGTGCCAGCCGTTGGGGCAATCAGCCCCAGCATTTT. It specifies CASRWGNQPQHF.

The CDR3 loop reads CATRVPGLEKLFF. The CDR3 DNA reads TGTGCCACCAGAGTCCCGGGCCTTGAAAAACTGTTTTTT. The V call is TRBV15, the J call TRBJ1-4; unclear D gene. Trimming pared 6 bases from V and 7 bases from J, leaving 12 bases between. The germline CDR1 and CDR2 sequences are LNHNV and YYDKDF (reference sequence). The CDR3 length is 13 residues.